The 20 T cell receptor beta chains in this list originate from one sample, sequenced in a study of cytomegalovirus exposure and HLA in healthy donors. In the PCR, 60 Vbeta and 13 Jbeta primers were used. Clones were sequenced by immunoSEQ multiplex PCR, and TCRdb holds only the in-frame ones, with some missing. The data show 75,000 to 100,000 clones, around 81% seen once. Sequences were obtained from PBMCs. The source is a man younger than 45 in good health and CMV-seronegative.

V and J are TRBV9 and TRBJ2-5; the match to TRBD1 covers 9 bases. The CDR3 covers 15 residues. V shed 3 bases, J shed 5 bases, and the junction held 8 bases outside the gene matches. The germline CDR1 and CDR2 sequences are SGDLS and YYNGEE. CDR3 in DNA: TGTGCCAGCAGCGCCGAGACAGGGGGTAGGGAGACCCAGTACTTC. This codes for CASSAETGGRETQYF.

The CDR3 spells CASTPRGRGVFTEAFF. DNA for the CDR3: TGTGCCAGCACACCCCGGGGCAGGGGGGTTTTTACTGAAGCTTTCTTT. V is TRBV25-1 and J is TRBJ1-1; 7 nucleotides line up with TRBD1. The V segment lost 7 bases and the J segment 5 bases; nucleotides outside the gene matches: 16. This CDR3 has 16 amino acids. Germline V lookup: CDR1 MGHDK, CDR2 SYGVNS.

This clone was seen a handful of times. This rearrangement joins TRBV19 to TRBJ2-5; 9 bases match TRBD1. This CDR3 contains 13 residues. The ends lost 8 bases at V and 4 bases at J; junction bases unmatched: 5. Germline values: CDR1 LNHDA, CDR2 SQIVND (reference sequence). CDR3 protein: CASWDRVTETQYF. The CDR3 DNA sequence: TGTGCCAGTTGGGACAGGGTGACAGAGACCCAGTACTTC.

A few counts support this clone. The rearrangement uses TRBV27 and TRBJ1-1, with D perhaps TRBD1 (5 bases). V lost 1 base to trimming and J lost 4 bases, with 10 bases between them. The CDR3 is 14 residues long. CDR1 and CDR2 from the germline V gene are MNHEY and SMNVEV (reference sequence). The CDR3 bases are TGTGCCAGCAGTTTATGGAGGGGAGGCACTGAAGCTTTCTTT. This translates into CASSLWRGGTEAFF.

This chain joins TRBV5-1 and TRBJ2-1; 7 nucleotides agree with TRBD1. The germline V gene has CDR1 SGHRS and CDR2 YFSETQ. This CDR3 comprises 16 residues. V trimming: 1 base; J trimming: 8 bases; junction bases outside the gene matches: 12. As DNA, the CDR3 is TGCGCCAGCAGCTTGCGTTCTGGCAGGACAGGAGATGAGCAGTTCTTC. It is translated as CASSLRSGRTGDEQFF.

The chain is built from TRBV6-1 and TRBJ1-1; D perhaps matches TRBD1 (5 bases). Germline values: CDR1 MNHNS, CDR2 SASEGT. The CDR3 contains 13 residues. V lost 3 bases to trimming and J lost 6 bases, with 11 bases between them. The CDR3 DNA sequence: TGTGCCAGCAGTGACAGGGCAGGAGCTGAAGCTTTCTTT. Residues: CASSDRAGAEAFF.

The genes are TRBV7-2 and TRBJ2-1, with TRBD2 identical over 9 bases. The germline V gene encodes CDR1 SGHTA and CDR2 FQGNSA. V was clipped by 1 base and J by 9 bases; unmatched bases: 4. The CDR3 totals 14 residues. DNA of the CDR3: TGTGCCAGCAGCTTAGTGGCGGGAGGGATTGAGCAGTTCTTC. It is translated as CASSLVAGGIEQFF. The full variable domain, with the rest looked up from reference TRBV7-2 and TRBJ2-1, is GAGVSQSPSNKVTEKGKDVELRCDPISGHTALYWYRQSLGQGLEFLIYFQGNSAPDKSGLPSDRFSAERTGGSVSTLTIQRTQQEDSAVYLCASSLVAGGIEQFFGPGTRLTVL.

The chain uses TRBV19 and TRBJ2-3, with a weak D call TRBD1 (6 bases). V was trimmed by 6 bases and J by 1 base, leaving 14 bases between them. The germline V gene has CDR1 LNHDA and CDR2 SQIVND (reference sequence). The CDR3 covers 15 residues. The CDR3 loop reads CASSPSRQGTDTQYF. The CDR3 nucleotides are TGTGCCAGTAGCCCCAGCCGACAGGGCACAGATACGCAGTATTTT.

This chain uses TRBV6-1 with TRBJ1-1; 10 bases are shared with TRBD1. CDR1 is MNHNS, CDR2 SASEGT, per germline. The CDR3 covers 14 residues. Trimming took 4 bases from V and 5 from J; bases not matched to a gene: 4. DNA of the CDR3: TGTGCCAGCAGTGGGACAGGGGGTTGGACTGAAGCTTTCTTT. This codes for CASSGTGGWTEAFF.

The chain links TRBV4-1 to TRBJ1-5; perhaps TRBD1 as D (5 bases). Between the trimmed V and J ends, which lost 0 bases and 3 bases, there was a span of 15 bases. The CDR3 has 17 amino acids. CDR1 and CDR2 from the germline V gene are MGHRA and YSYEKL. The CDR3 nucleotides read TGCGCCAGCAGCCAAGATATTGACAGAGGATACAATCAGCCCCAGCATTTT. Its translation is CASSQDIDRGYNQPQHF.

A few counts support this clone. V usage is TRBV29-1 and J usage is TRBJ1-2; weak D call: TRBD1 (6 bases). The CDR3 has 14 amino acids. Trimming stripped 5 bases from V and 2 bases from J, with 15 bases between. Germline V gene lookup returns CDR1 SQVTM and CDR2 ANQGSEA. CDR3 sequence reads: CSVSDRSNNYGYTF. In nucleotides, the CDR3 is TGCAGCGTTTCGGACAGATCTAACAACTATGGCTACACCTTC.

The V and J genes are TRBV9 and TRBJ2-5, with D possibly TRBD1 on 5 matching bases. Trimming removed 0 bases at V and 5 bases at J, with 14 bases between. This CDR3 region has 15 residues. Germline V gene sequence: CDR1 SGDLS, CDR2 YYNGEE. CDR3 nucleotide sequence: TGTGCCAGCAGCGTAGCGGGCAGGGAAGGGGAGACCCAGTACTTC. The encoded protein is CASSVAGREGETQYF. Combining the CDR3 with reference TRBV9 and TRBJ2-5 gives the whole variable domain DSGVTQTPKHLITATGQRVTLRCSPRSGDLSVYWYQQSLDQGLQFLIQYYNGEERAKGNILERFSAQQFPDLHSELNLSSLELGDSALYFCASSVAGREGETQYFGPGTRLLVL.

This clone was counted between two and nine times. CDR3 DNA sequence: TGTGCCAGCAGTACATACAGCAATCAGCCCCAGCATTTT. Residues: CASSTYSNQPQHF. The rearrangement links TRBV6-1 to TRBJ1-5; D remains ambiguous. Trimming pared 5 bases from V and 1 base from J, leaving 6 bases between. Germline lookup yields CDR1 MNHNS and CDR2 SASEGT. The CDR3 totals 13 residues.

The rearrangement links TRBV11-1 to TRBJ2-3; weak D call: TRBD2 (6 bases). Germline V lookup: CDR1 SGHAT, CDR2 FQDESV (reference sequence). This CDR3 is 18 amino acids long. V lost 5 bases to trimming and J lost 6 bases, with 27 bases between them. The CDR3 reads CASSDLLVGSGPSDTQYF. In nucleotides, the CDR3 is TGTGCCAGCAGCGACCTCCTGGTTGGTAGCGGACCATCGGATACGCAGTATTTT.

This clone came up a few times. The chain carries TRBV4-3 and TRBJ1-4; TRBD1 might be the D (6 bases). V shed 4 bases and J shed 3 bases, with 9 bases lying between them. The germline V gene encodes CDR1 LGHNA and CDR2 YSLEER. There are 14 residues in the CDR3. This chain's CDR3 is CASSLRQANEKLFF. The CDR3 bases are TGCGCCAGCAGCCTTAGACAGGCTAATGAAAAACTGTTTTTT.

There are a few counts of this clone. This chain uses TRBV5-4 with TRBJ1-1; D ambiguous. This CDR3 has 17 residues. The ends were cut back, 2 bases at V and 8 bases at J, with 25 bases in the middle. Germline CDR1 is SGHNT and CDR2 is YYREEE (reference sequence). CDR3 region: CASSFGFIGTKVGEAFF. DNA for the CDR3: TGTGCCAGCAGCTTTGGTTTTATCGGAACAAAGGTGGGCGAAGCTTTCTTT.

The V call is TRBV19, the J call TRBJ2-4; 7 positions agree with TRBD1. The CDR3 loop spans 16 amino acids. The germline V gene has CDR1 LNHDA and CDR2 SQIVND (reference sequence). V lost 6 bases to trimming and J lost 0 bases; unmatched junction nucleotides: 8. The CDR3 coding sequence is TGTGCCAGTAGAGGGACAGCCTCTGGAGCCAAAAACATTCAGTACTTC. It codes for CASRGTASGAKNIQYF.

The V gene is TRBV21-1, the J gene TRBJ2-7; TRBD1, the table's D call, lacks a check against the DNA. TRBV21-1 is tagged as a pseudogene. The CDR3 is 14 amino acids. The CDR3 spells CASSNRDRGYEQYV. CDR3 DNA sequence: TGTGCCAGCAGCAACCGGGACAGGGGGTACGAGCAGTACGTC.

The chain's CDR3 is CASSLRGGDGEQFF. The CDR3, as DNA: TGTGCCAGCAGCTTACGGGGGGGTGATGGTGAGCAGTTCTTC. The chain uses TRBV7-9 and TRBJ2-1; 8 nucleotides match TRBD2. Germline V lookup: CDR1 SEHNR, CDR2 FQNEAQ (reference sequence). The V segment lost 2 bases and the J segment 9 bases; nucleotides outside the gene matches: 6. The CDR3 totals 14 residues.

The chain carries TRBV25-1 and TRBJ1-5, with no clear D. The CDR3 length is 13 residues. From germline, CDR1 is MGHDK and CDR2 SYGVNS. V was cut by 1 base and J by 3 bases, with 4 bases left in between. The CDR3 DNA reads TGTGCCAGCAGTGAATCCCTCAATCAGCCCCAGCATTTT. This codes for CASSESLNQPQHF.